This TCR beta chain was recorded in a study of T cells in Graves' hyperthyroidism and ophthalmopathy. Uncontrolled infections, other autoimmune diseases, pregnancy or lactation led to exclusion of patients. Each diagnosis drew on symptoms, thyroxine, TRAb, thyroid ultrasound and orbital computed tomography findings. CDR1 SGHDT and CDR2 YYEEEE come from the germline V gene. V gave up 0 bases and J gave up 8 bases, with 11 bases separating them. The CDR3 runs to 13 residues. What was amplified from RNA transcripts were TCR beta CDR3 regions. First-round RT-PCR with HTBI primers amplified the TCR CDR3 region. TCRdb processed the multiplex PCR reads anew with MiXCR; each CDR3 protein has one entry. Among about 640,000 distinct CDR3 sequences listed, about 45% were seen once. As concerns this clonotype: The antigen remains undetermined.

Study results and caveats: Model-based prediction identified ophthalmopathy a median 6.5 months prior to its onset. The majority of expanded thyroid clonotypes above 0.001 also appeared in blood.

The sequencing sample was made of peripheral blood or thyroid tissue (not recorded which). This TCR came from an adult man with Graves' disease, either hyperthyroidism or ophthalmopathy (not recorded which). V and J are TRBV5-6 and TRBJ1-2; no clear D. The CDR3 sequence is CASSLERIGGYTF. CDR3 coding DNA: TGTGCCAGCAGCTTGGAACGGATTGGGGGCTACACCTTC.